This T cell receptor beta chain was retrieved from a study of OX40 agonist ivuxolimab in advanced cancers. Notes on the study in general: Both CD4+ and CD8+ T cell populations in blood had undergone clonal expansion by week 6 at 0.1 to 3.0 mg/kg.

On this clone: Its antigen remains unknown.

TCRdb's table, derived via immunoSEQ multiplex PCR, lists solely in-frame clones and lacks some. The sample holds some 90,000 clones, about 92% seen once. Deletions cut 0 bases from V and 8 bases from J, with 13 bases between. The CDR3 consists of 15 residues. Germline assignment: CDR1 LGHNA and CDR2 YSLEER. This chain connects TRBV4-3 to TRBJ1-4; D unresolved. The sequence was collected from an adult with an advanced solid tumor such as melanoma, head and neck, liver or kidney cancer. Sequences were derived from CD4+ or CD8+ T cells sorted from blood, sampled in a trial of the OX40 agonist ivuxolimab. The CDR3 DNA is TGCGCCAGCAGCCAAGATATAGGGAGGACCGAAAAACTGTTTTTT. This codes for CASSQDIGRTEKLFF.